This T cell receptor beta chain is from a study of blood T cell repertoires in COVID-19. In the study overall: PBMCs, B-cell-depleted T cells, or T cells were the source of the cDNA or gDNA that made up the material.

Trimming took off 5 bases at V and 7 bases at J, with 14 bases between the two ends. Germline V lookup: CDR1 SGHAT, CDR2 FQNNGV. This CDR3 spans 14 amino acids. Assay: immunoSEQ multiplex PCR; the TCRdb copy retains only in-frame clones and omits some. There are about 100,000 clones in the sample; 80% to 90% occur only once, and more than 3.5% lies in the top ten. The gene calls are TRBV11-2 and TRBJ2-2; possibly TRBD2 for D (6 bases). The TCR was taken from a human donor with COVID-19, enrolled during active disease. The donor label of this sample is uncertain. The sample comprised peripheral blood. CDR3 bases: TGTGCCAGCAGCCCCATTAATAGCGGCGGGGAGCTGTTTTTT. This translates into CASSPINSGGELFF. The complete variable domain, with remaining parts taken from reference TRBV11-2 and TRBJ2-2, reads EAGVAQSPRYKIIEKRQSVAFWCNPISGHATLYWYQQILGQGPKLLIQFQNNGVVDDSQLPKDRFSAERLKGVDSTLKIQPAKLEDSAVYLCASSPINSGGELFFGEGSRLTVL.